The rows below give T cell receptor beta chains drawn from one sample of a study of cytomegalovirus exposure and HLA in healthy donors. The repertoire was sequenced with immunoSEQ multiplex PCR; TCRdb's copy has only in-frame clones and lacks some. The table records approximately 90,000 clones, approximately 93% of them present only once. Sample: PBMCs. The receptors shown here come from a woman between 25 and 40 years old in good health and CMV-seropositive. Both conserved end residues are part of each CDR3. Fields, in order: J gene, D gene, clone size, V gene, CDR3 protein, CDR3 DNA. A D gene is named only where the DNA matches it firmly. Some rows mark clone size as missing; the rest say once, few, many or name a class of expanded clone.

j_call: TRBJ1-3
d_call: .
clone_size: .
v_call: TRBV28
cdr3_aa: CASSFNSLSSGNTIYF
cdr3_nt: TGTGCCAGCAGTTTTAACAGTTTGAGCTCTGGAAACACCATATATTTT

j_call: TRBJ2-7
d_call: .
clone_size: .
v_call: TRBV4-3
cdr3_aa: CASSQDRYYEQYF
cdr3_nt: TGCGCCAGCAGCCAAGACAGGTACTACGAGCAGTACTTC

j_call: TRBJ2-5
d_call: TRBD2
clone_size: .
v_call: TRBV5-1
cdr3_aa: CASRPSETSGRWETQYF
cdr3_nt: TGCGCCAGCAGACCGAGCGAGACTAGCGGGAGATGGGAGACCCAGTACTTC

j_call: TRBJ1-1
d_call: .
clone_size: .
v_call: TRBV7-8
cdr3_aa: CASSLESSLPLMNTEAFF
cdr3_nt: TGTGCCAGCAGCTTAGAGTCTAGTCTTCCCCTCATGAACACTGAAGCTTTCTTT

j_call: TRBJ2-7
d_call: .
clone_size: .
v_call: TRBV2
cdr3_aa: CAGYSGIRGYEQYF
cdr3_nt: TGTGCCGGCTACAGTGGAATAAGGGGCTACGAGCAGTACTTC

j_call: TRBJ1-5
d_call: .
clone_size: once
v_call: TRBV7-2
cdr3_aa: CASSVQINQPQHF
cdr3_nt: TGTGCCAGCAGCGTCCAGATCAATCAGCCCCAGCATTTT

j_call: TRBJ2-7
d_call: TRBD1
clone_size: .
v_call: TRBV7-2
cdr3_aa: CASSTGTYEQYF
cdr3_nt: TGTGCCAGCTCGACAGGGACCTACGAGCAGTACTTC

j_call: TRBJ2-2
d_call: .
clone_size: .
v_call: TRBV28
cdr3_aa: CASNGRNTGELFF
cdr3_nt: TGTGCCAGCAACGGGAGGAACACCGGGGAGCTGTTTTTT

j_call: TRBJ1-2
d_call: .
clone_size: .
v_call: TRBV30
cdr3_aa: CAWSMARSGGYTF
cdr3_nt: TGTGCCTGGAGTATGGCCCGGAGCGGTGGCTACACCTTC

j_call: TRBJ1-4
d_call: .
clone_size: .
v_call: TRBV25-1
cdr3_aa: CASSDVNSNEKLFF
cdr3_nt: TGTGCCAGCAGTGATGTAAATTCTAATGAAAAACTGTTTTTT

j_call: TRBJ2-2
d_call: .
clone_size: .
v_call: TRBV7-2
cdr3_aa: CASRDLTGSRTGELFF
cdr3_nt: TGTGCCAGCAGGGACCTGACAGGCAGTCGTACCGGGGAGCTGTTTTTT

j_call: TRBJ1-1
d_call: .
clone_size: .
v_call: TRBV5-1
cdr3_aa: CASSRRKRVGTEAFF
cdr3_nt: TGCGCCAGCAGCCGACGTAAGAGGGTCGGGACTGAAGCTTTCTTT

j_call: TRBJ2-5
d_call: TRBD1
clone_size: once
v_call: TRBV5-4
cdr3_aa: CASSLSQGAWETQYF
cdr3_nt: TGTGCCAGCAGCTTGTCTCAGGGGGCATGGGAGACCCAGTACTTC

j_call: TRBJ2-1
d_call: .
clone_size: .
v_call: TRBV4-3
cdr3_aa: CASSQEWRDFYNEQFF
cdr3_nt: TGCGCCAGCAGCCAAGAATGGAGGGATTTCTACAATGAGCAGTTCTTC

j_call: TRBJ2-5
d_call: .
clone_size: .
v_call: TRBV18
cdr3_aa: CASSLGRGEGQYF
cdr3_nt: TGTGCCAGCTCACTAGGACGGGGAGAAGGCCAGTACTTC

j_call: TRBJ1-5
d_call: TRBD1
clone_size: .
v_call: TRBV6-4
cdr3_aa: CASSDRTGESNQPQHF
cdr3_nt: TGTGCCAGCAGTGATAGGACAGGCGAGAGCAATCAGCCCCAGCATTTT

j_call: TRBJ2-3
d_call: .
clone_size: .
v_call: TRBV5-4
cdr3_aa: CASSPDSASDTQYF
cdr3_nt: TGTGCCAGCAGCCCTGACTCGGCATCGGATACGCAGTATTTT

j_call: TRBJ2-1
d_call: TRBD2
clone_size: once
v_call: TRBV6-1
cdr3_aa: CASMIAGGYNEQFF
cdr3_nt: TGTGCCAGCATGATAGCGGGGGGATACAATGAGCAGTTCTTC

j_call: TRBJ1-5
d_call: .
clone_size: .
v_call: TRBV10-2
cdr3_aa: CASSDLRQSRNQPQHF
cdr3_nt: TGCGCCAGCAGTGACCTACGACAGTCCCGTAATCAGCCCCAGCATTTT

j_call: TRBJ1-1
d_call: TRBD1
clone_size: .
v_call: TRBV27
cdr3_aa: CASSLTGGRVAFF
cdr3_nt: TGTGCCAGCAGCTTAACAGGGGGCCGGGTAGCTTTCTTT

j_call: TRBJ2-3
d_call: .
clone_size: .
v_call: TRBV21-1
cdr3_aa: CASSKVAGGPADTQYF
cdr3_nt: TGTGCCAGCAGCAAAGTAGCGGGAGGGCCGGCAGATACGCAGTATTTT

j_call: TRBJ2-5
d_call: TRBD2
clone_size: .
v_call: TRBV4-3
cdr3_aa: CASSREGTSGRRGETQYF
cdr3_nt: TGCGCCAGCAGCCGAGAAGGGACTAGCGGGAGAAGGGGAGAGACCCAGTACTTC

j_call: TRBJ2-5
d_call: TRBD1
clone_size: .
v_call: TRBV30
cdr3_aa: CAWSWTGAQETQYF
cdr3_nt: TGTGCCTGGAGTTGGACAGGGGCCCAAGAGACCCAGTACTTC

j_call: TRBJ1-1
d_call: .
clone_size: .
v_call: TRBV6-4
cdr3_aa: CARPKDTPNTEAFF
cdr3_nt: TGTGCCAGACCTAAGGACACGCCGAACACTGAAGCTTTCTTT

j_call: TRBJ2-1
d_call: TRBD2
clone_size: .
v_call: TRBV5-1
cdr3_aa: CASREGAEQFF
cdr3_nt: TGCGCCAGTCGGGAGGGCGCTGAGCAGTTCTTC

j_call: TRBJ2-1
d_call: TRBD2
clone_size: .
v_call: TRBV13
cdr3_aa: CASSVVGLAGRNEQFF
cdr3_nt: TGTGCCAGCAGCGTTGTGGGGCTAGCGGGAAGGAATGAGCAGTTCTTC

j_call: TRBJ2-1
d_call: .
clone_size: .
v_call: TRBV28
cdr3_aa: CASRRGNEQFF
cdr3_nt: TGTGCCAGCCGAAGGGGGAATGAGCAGTTCTTC

j_call: TRBJ1-1
d_call: .
clone_size: .
v_call: TRBV4-3
cdr3_aa: CASSLTGSTEAFF
cdr3_nt: TGCGCCAGCAGCCTGACGGGAAGCACTGAAGCTTTCTTT

j_call: TRBJ2-2
d_call: .
clone_size: .
v_call: TRBV6-5
cdr3_aa: CASSYTTTGFGELFF
cdr3_nt: TGTGCCAGCAGTTACACAACAACAGGGTTCGGGGAGCTGTTTTTT

j_call: TRBJ2-1
d_call: .
clone_size: .
v_call: TRBV4-1
cdr3_aa: CASSQVDSGYNEQFF
cdr3_nt: TGCGCCAGCAGCCAAGTAGACTCGGGCTACAATGAGCAGTTCTTC

j_call: TRBJ2-1
d_call: TRBD2
clone_size: .
v_call: TRBV28
cdr3_aa: CASNRPLAGSYNEQFF
cdr3_nt: TGTGCCAGCAATCGGCCTCTAGCGGGCTCCTACAATGAGCAGTTCTTC

j_call: TRBJ2-7
d_call: TRBD2
clone_size: .
v_call: TRBV10-1
cdr3_aa: CASSPGTSGIHPTGQYF
cdr3_nt: TGCGCCAGCAGTCCCGGGACTAGCGGGATCCACCCTACGGGGCAGTACTTC

j_call: TRBJ2-2
d_call: TRBD2
clone_size: .
v_call: TRBV27
cdr3_aa: CASRLAGVPGELFF
cdr3_nt: TGTGCCAGCAGGCTAGCGGGAGTCCCCGGGGAGCTGTTTTTT

j_call: TRBJ1-5
d_call: TRBD1
clone_size: .
v_call: TRBV6-5
cdr3_aa: CASSWGQGQPQHF
cdr3_nt: TGTGCCAGCAGTTGGGGACAGGGTCAGCCCCAGCATTTT

j_call: TRBJ1-2
d_call: .
clone_size: .
v_call: TRBV5-4
cdr3_aa: CASSLARSLVGYTF
cdr3_nt: TGTGCCAGCAGCTTGGCTCGCAGTTTGGTCGGCTACACCTTC

j_call: TRBJ2-1
d_call: TRBD1
clone_size: .
v_call: TRBV5-1
cdr3_aa: CASSATGDYNEQFF
cdr3_nt: TGCGCCAGCAGCGCGACAGGGGATTACAATGAGCAGTTCTTC

j_call: TRBJ1-1
d_call: .
clone_size: .
v_call: TRBV30
cdr3_aa: CAWSVGGQGSTEAFF
cdr3_nt: TGTGCCTGGAGTGTAGGGGGTCAGGGAAGCACTGAAGCTTTCTTT

j_call: TRBJ1-3
d_call: .
clone_size: .
v_call: TRBV5-1
cdr3_aa: CASSLGTEISGNTIYF
cdr3_nt: TGCGCCAGCAGCTTGGGGACAGAGATCTCTGGAAACACCATATATTTT

j_call: TRBJ2-1
d_call: .
clone_size: .
v_call: TRBV4-3
cdr3_aa: CASSPPTELSYNEQFF
cdr3_nt: TGCGCCAGCAGCCCCCCGACAGAACTCTCCTACAATGAGCAGTTCTTC

j_call: TRBJ1-4
d_call: TRBD1
clone_size: once
v_call: TRBV28
cdr3_aa: CASSFGDRANEKLFF
cdr3_nt: TGTGCCAGCAGCTTCGGGGACAGGGCTAATGAAAAACTGTTTTTT

j_call: TRBJ2-7
d_call: TRBD2
clone_size: .
v_call: TRBV5-1
cdr3_aa: CASSLASAGPSYEQYF
cdr3_nt: TGCGCCAGCAGCTTGGCCTCAGCGGGACCCTCCTACGAGCAGTACTTC

j_call: TRBJ1-5
d_call: TRBD1
clone_size: .
v_call: TRBV6-6
cdr3_aa: CASSRTGDQPQHF
cdr3_nt: TGTGCCAGCAGTCGGACAGGTGATCAGCCCCAGCATTTT

j_call: TRBJ2-1
d_call: TRBD2
clone_size: .
v_call: TRBV5-1
cdr3_aa: CASSISGGLLNEQFF
cdr3_nt: TGCGCCAGCAGCATTAGCGGGGGACTATTGAATGAGCAGTTCTTC

j_call: TRBJ2-7
d_call: .
clone_size: few
v_call: TRBV6-1
cdr3_aa: CASSEGAGAYYEQYF
cdr3_nt: TGTGCCAGCAGTGAAGGGGCGGGGGCTTACTACGAGCAGTACTTC

j_call: TRBJ2-7
d_call: TRBD2
clone_size: few
v_call: TRBV6-1
cdr3_aa: CASSNSGRVYEQYF
cdr3_nt: TGTGCCAGCAGCAACAGCGGGAGGGTCTACGAGCAGTACTTC

j_call: TRBJ2-3
d_call: TRBD2
clone_size: .
v_call: TRBV25-1
cdr3_aa: CASRAGGPDTQYF
cdr3_nt: TGTGCCAGCAGAGCGGGAGGGCCAGATACGCAGTATTTT

j_call: TRBJ2-5
d_call: TRBD2
clone_size: .
v_call: TRBV5-1
cdr3_aa: CASSNDGLASRGTQYF
cdr3_nt: TGCGCCAGCAGCAACGATGGACTAGCCTCACGGGGGACCCAGTACTTC

j_call: TRBJ1-2
d_call: .
clone_size: .
v_call: TRBV4-1
cdr3_aa: CASSQPLSSVPPNYGYTF
cdr3_nt: TGCGCCAGCAGCCAACCTCTTAGCAGTGTTCCCCCTAACTATGGCTACACCTTC

j_call: TRBJ2-5
d_call: TRBD2
clone_size: .
v_call: TRBV2
cdr3_aa: CASSEETSGSPTQYF
cdr3_nt: TGTGCCAGCAGTGAGGAGACTAGCGGGAGTCCGACCCAGTACTTC

j_call: TRBJ2-3
d_call: TRBD2
clone_size: .
v_call: TRBV9
cdr3_aa: CASSVAPTSGSSSDTQYF
cdr3_nt: TGTGCCAGCAGCGTAGCCCCCACTAGCGGGAGTTCCTCAGATACGCAGTATTTT